These 2 T cell receptor beta chains were all obtained from the same sample, sequenced in a study of cytomegalovirus exposure and HLA in healthy donors. Primers included in the PCR were 60 Vbeta and 13 Jbeta primers. Assay used: immunoSEQ multiplex PCR; TCRdb lists only in-frame clones, some missing. In the table there are about 170,000 clones, roughly 78% of which are singletons. Sequencing was carried out using PBMCs. The receptors derive from a man aged 40-50 years in good health and CMV-seropositive.

This clone appeared a few times. The chain employs TRBV27 and TRBJ2-5; 7 bases are shared with TRBD1. The end of the DNA fits TRBJ2-7 better, so the J call may be wrong. Germline CDR1 and CDR2: MNHEY and SMNVEV (reference sequence). This CDR3 contains 14 residues. CDR3 loop: CASSPRDSHYEQYF. CDR3 bases: TGTGCCAGCAGTCCACGGGACAGCCACTACGAGCAGTACTTC.

The chain couples TRBV7-9 to TRBJ2-7; tentatively, D is TRBD1 (6 bases). Per germline, CDR1 SEHNR and CDR2 FQNEAQ (reference sequence). With 4 bases removed from V and 3 bases from J, the gap between germline ends came to 10 bases. The CDR3 is 13 amino acids. The CDR3 reads CASSWDTDYEQYF. DNA for the CDR3: TGTGCCAGCAGCTGGGACACCGACTACGAGCAGTACTTC.